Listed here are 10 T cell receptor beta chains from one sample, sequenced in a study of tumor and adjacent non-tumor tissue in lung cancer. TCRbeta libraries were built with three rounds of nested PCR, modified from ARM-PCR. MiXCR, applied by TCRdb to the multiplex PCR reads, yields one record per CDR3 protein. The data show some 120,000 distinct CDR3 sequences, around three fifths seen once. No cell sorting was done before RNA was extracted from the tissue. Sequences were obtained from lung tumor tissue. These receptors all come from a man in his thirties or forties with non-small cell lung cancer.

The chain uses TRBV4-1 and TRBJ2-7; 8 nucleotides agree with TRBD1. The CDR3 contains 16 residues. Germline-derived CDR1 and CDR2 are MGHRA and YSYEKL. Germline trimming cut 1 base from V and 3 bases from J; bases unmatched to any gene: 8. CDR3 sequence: CASSQGSNRGDYEQYF. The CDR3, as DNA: TGCGCCAGCAGCCAAGGTTCTAACAGGGGGGACTACGAGCAGTACTTC.

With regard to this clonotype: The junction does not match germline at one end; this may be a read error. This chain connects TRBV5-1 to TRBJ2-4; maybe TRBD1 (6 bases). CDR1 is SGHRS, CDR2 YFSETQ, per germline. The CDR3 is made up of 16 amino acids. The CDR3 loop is CASSPMDSLAKNVQYF. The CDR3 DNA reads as TGCGCCAGCAGCCCGATGGACAGCCTAGCCAAAAACGTTCAGTACTTC.

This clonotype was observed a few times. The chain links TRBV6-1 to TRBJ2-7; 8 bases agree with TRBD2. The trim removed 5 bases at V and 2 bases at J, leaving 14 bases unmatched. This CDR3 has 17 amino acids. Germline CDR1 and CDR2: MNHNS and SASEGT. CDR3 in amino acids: CASSPPSGRKGTYEQYF. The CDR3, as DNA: TGTGCCAGCAGTCCGCCCAGCGGGAGAAAAGGGACCTACGAGCAGTACTTC.

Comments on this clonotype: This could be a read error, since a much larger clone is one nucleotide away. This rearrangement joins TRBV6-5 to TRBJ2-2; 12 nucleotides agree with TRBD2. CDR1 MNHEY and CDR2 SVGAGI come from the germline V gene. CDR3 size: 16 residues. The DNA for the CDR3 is TGTGCCAGCAGCTTACTAGCGGGAGGAAACACCGGGGAGCTGCTTTTT. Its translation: CASSLLAGGNTGELLF.

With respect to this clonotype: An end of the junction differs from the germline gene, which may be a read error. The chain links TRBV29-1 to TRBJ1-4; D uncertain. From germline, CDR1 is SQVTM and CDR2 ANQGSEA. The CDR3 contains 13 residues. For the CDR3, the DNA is TGTGGCGCAATGTACGCGGCTAATGAAAAACTGTTTTTC. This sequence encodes CGAMYAANEKLFF.

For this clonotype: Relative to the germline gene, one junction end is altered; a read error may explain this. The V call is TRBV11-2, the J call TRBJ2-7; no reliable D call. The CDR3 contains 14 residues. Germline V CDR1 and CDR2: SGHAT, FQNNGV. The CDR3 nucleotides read TGTGCCAGCAGCATGGGATTTAGATCCTACGAGCACTACTTC. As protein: CASSMGFRSYEHYF. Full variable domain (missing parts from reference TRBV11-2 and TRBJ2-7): EAGVAQSPRYKIIEKRQSVAFWCNPISGHATLYWYQQILGQGPKLLIQFQNNGVVDDSQLPKDRFSAERLKGVDSTLKIQPAKLEDSAVYLCASSMGFRSYEHYFGPGTRLTVT.

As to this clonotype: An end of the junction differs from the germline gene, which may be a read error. CDR3 residues: CSVRLEGGQETQYF. The CDR3 DNA follows: TGCAGTGTTAGACTAGAGGGGGGGCAAGAGACCCAGTACTTC. The chain is built from TRBV20-1 and TRBJ2-5; weak D call: TRBD2 (7 bases). The CDR3 has 14 amino acids. CDR1 is DFQATT and CDR2 is SNEGSKA in the germline V gene (reference sequence).

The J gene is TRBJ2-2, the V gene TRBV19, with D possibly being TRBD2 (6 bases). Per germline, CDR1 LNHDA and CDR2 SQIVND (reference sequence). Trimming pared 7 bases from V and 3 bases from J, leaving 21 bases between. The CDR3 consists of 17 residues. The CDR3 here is CASMKEGRVLDTGELFF. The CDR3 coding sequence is TGTGCCAGTATGAAGGAGGGACGGGTGTTGGACACCGGGGAGCTGTTTTTT.

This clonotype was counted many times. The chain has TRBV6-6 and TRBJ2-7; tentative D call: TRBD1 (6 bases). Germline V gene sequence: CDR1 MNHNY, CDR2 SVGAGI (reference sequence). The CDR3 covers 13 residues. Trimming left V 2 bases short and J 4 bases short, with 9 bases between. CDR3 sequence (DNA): TGTGCCAGCAGTTACCAGGGGCAGTACGAGCAGTACTTC. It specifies CASSYQGQYEQYF.

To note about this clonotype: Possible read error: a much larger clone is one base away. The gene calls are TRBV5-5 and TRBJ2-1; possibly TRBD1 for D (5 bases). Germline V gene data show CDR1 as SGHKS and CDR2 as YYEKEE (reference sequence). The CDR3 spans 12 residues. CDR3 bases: TGTACCAGCAGCTTGACAGAAAATGAGCAGTTCTTC. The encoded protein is CTSSLTENEQFF.